This is a list of T cell receptor beta chains from one sample in a study of radiation and T cells in renal cell carcinoma. Profiling relied on immunoSEQ multiplex PCR, and the TCRdb table lists in-frame clones only, not all of them. This repertoire shows 4,000 to 6,500 clones, around 50% found once; its top ten account for about half. The specimen was tumor tissue, collected from a patient whose treatment included radiotherapy and nephrectomy. Receptors were obtained from a man in his fifties or sixties with renal cell carcinoma. CDR3s include the opening cysteine and the closing phenylalanine or tryptophan. A D gene is named only where the DNA matches it firmly. Clone size is not always given. Where it is, it says once, few, many or a class for expanded clones.

CASSLYSGTGIEAFF	TGTGCCAGCAGCTTGTATTCAGGGACAGGCATTGAAGCTTTCTTT	TRBD1	TRBV11-2	few	TRBJ1-1
CASSQAGPAYSPLHF	TGTGCCAGCAGCCAAGCCGGGCCGGCGTATTCACCCCTCCACTTT	-	TRBV14	-	TRBJ1-6
CAIRETGGGIEAFF	TGTGCCATCAGGGAAACAGGGGGGGGGATTGAAGCTTTCTTT	TRBD1	TRBV10-3	-	TRBJ1-1
CASSYGGPPEQYF	TGTGCCAGCAGTTACGGGGGGCCACCCGAGCAGTACTTC	-	TRBV7-6	once	TRBJ2-7
CASSPLSNPGRNTEAFF	TGTGCCAGCTCACCACTATCCAACCCTGGACGGAACACTGAAGCTTTCTTT	-	TRBV18	-	TRBJ1-1
CAWSAFGRVNEQYF	TGTGCCTGGAGCGCATTCGGCAGGGTAAACGAGCAGTACTTC	-	TRBV30	few	TRBJ2-7
CASSVGQAYEQYF	TGTGCCAGCAGCGTGGGACAGGCCTACGAGCAGTACTTC	TRBD1	TRBV11-2	few	TRBJ2-7
CASSLASSYEQYF	TGTGCCAGCAGCTTAGCCTCCTCCTACGAGCAGTACTTC	-	TRBV7-2	large	TRBJ2-7
CASSSRTNTEAFF	TGCGCCAGCAGCTCCAGGACGAACACTGAAGCTTTCTTT	-	TRBV5-1	-	TRBJ1-1
CASSVGPGQGANQPQHF	TGTGCCAGCAGCGTCGGACCGGGACAGGGGGCCAATCAGCCCCAGCATTTT	TRBD1	TRBV9	-	TRBJ1-5
CASSSSGTGPYSPLHF	TGTGCCAGCAGCTCGTCCGGGACAGGACCTTATTCACCCCTCCACTTT	TRBD1	TRBV9	-	TRBJ1-6
CASSLSFGSRNTEAFF	TGTGCCAGCAGTTTATCGTTTGGCTCCCGGAACACTGAAGCTTTCTTT	-	TRBV27	-	TRBJ1-1
CASSPTGDSNQPQHF	TGTGCCAGCAGCCCGACGGGGGATAGCAATCAGCCCCAGCATTTT	-	TRBV7-9	few	TRBJ1-5
CASSEAGSTETQYF	TGCGCCAGCAGTGAAGCAGGGTCCACGGAGACCCAGTACTTC	-	TRBV10-1	-	TRBJ2-5
CASSGFLYTDTQYF	TGCGCCAGCAGCGGGTTCCTATACACAGATACGCAGTATTTT	-	TRBV5-1	-	TRBJ2-3